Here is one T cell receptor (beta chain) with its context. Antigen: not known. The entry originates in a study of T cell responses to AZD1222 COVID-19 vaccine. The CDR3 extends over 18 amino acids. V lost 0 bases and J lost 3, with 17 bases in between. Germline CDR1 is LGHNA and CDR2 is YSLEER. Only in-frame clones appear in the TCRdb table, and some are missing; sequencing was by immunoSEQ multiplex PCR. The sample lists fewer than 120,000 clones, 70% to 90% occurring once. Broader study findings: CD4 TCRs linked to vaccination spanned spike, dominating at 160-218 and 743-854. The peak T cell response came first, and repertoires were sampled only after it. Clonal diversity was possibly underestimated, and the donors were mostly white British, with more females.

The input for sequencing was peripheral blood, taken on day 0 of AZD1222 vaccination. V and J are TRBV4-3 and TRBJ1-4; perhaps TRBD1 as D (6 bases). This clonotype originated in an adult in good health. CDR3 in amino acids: CASSQDRQGRSANEKLFF. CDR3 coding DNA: TGCGCCAGCAGCCAAGATAGGCAGGGGAGGTCAGCTAATGAAAAACTGTTTTTT.